This T cell receptor beta chain was observed in a study of T cell responses to AZD1222 COVID-19 vaccine. Whole-study findings and limits: Mapped onto spike, vaccine-associated CD4 TCRs spanned it and were dominant at 160-218 and 743-854.

TCRdb's copy holds only in-frame clones and misses some; the assay was immunoSEQ multiplex PCR. The sample consists of roughly 50,000 clones, 87% of them appearing once. CDR1 and CDR2 from the germline V gene are MNHEY and SMNVEV (reference sequence). With 6 bases clipped from V and 2 bases from J, the junction kept 4 bases outside the gene matches. The CDR3 covers 14 residues. Note on this clone: Its antigen is as yet unknown.

Source: peripheral blood, taken on day 0 of AZD1222 vaccination. The origin of this receptor is an adult in good health. This chain connects TRBV27 to TRBJ1-1, with 9 bases fitting TRBD1. The CDR3 loop reads CASRRTGENTEAFF. Here the CDR3 DNA reads TGTGCCAGCAGACGGACAGGGGAAAACACTGAAGCTTTCTTT.